The subject of this entry is one TCR beta chain. These data come from a study of shared clonotypes between healthy human individuals. The repertoire was sequenced with immunoSEQ multiplex PCR; TCRdb's copy has only in-frame clones and lacks some. The sample has about 1.1 million clones, 70% to 85% seen once. There are 15 residues in the CDR3. V was clipped by 0 bases and J by 2 bases, with 10 bases between them. Germline V CDR1 and CDR2: SGHRS, YFSETQ. The receptor's source is a man aged 18 to 29 in good health. Some clones in this sample may be carry-over from other donors' samples. Sequenced material: memory CD4+ T cells from PBMCs. Subset reported: CD45RA-negative fraction. The chain couples TRBV5-1 to TRBJ2-3; perhaps TRBD2 as D (6 bases). The chain's CDR3 is CASSLAAGHTDTQYF. The CDR3 DNA reads TGCGCCAGCAGCTTGGCAGCGGGTCACACAGATACGCAGTATTTT.